This T cell receptor beta chain appears in the sequencing data of a study of T cell changes during pregnancy in multiple sclerosis. Per the germline V gene, CDR1 is LNHNV and CDR2 is YYDKDF (reference sequence). Trimming shortened V by 1 base and J by 5 bases, and 12 bases separated the two germline ends. This CDR3 is 15 amino acids long. Assay: immunoSEQ multiplex PCR; the TCRdb copy retains only in-frame clones and omits some. The sample includes tens of thousands of clones, 92% of them seen just once. The sequence came from a female donor in good health, enrolled as a control in a pregnancy study. The sequencing here drew on CD4+ T cells from peripheral blood mononuclear cells, taken in the second trimester of pregnancy. The V call is TRBV15, the J call TRBJ1-5; D is unclear. CDR3 nucleotide sequence: TGTGCCACCAGCAGAGCCCCCCCCAATTATCAGCCCCAGCATTTT. Translated, it gives CATSRAPPNYQPQHF.